The sample holds one count of the clone carrying this T cell receptor (beta chain). Antigen unknown. Germline lookup yields CDR1 KGHSH and CDR2 LQKENI. The CDR3 runs to 14 residues. The data were obtained in a study of cytomegalovirus exposure and HLA in healthy donors. The PCR contained 60 Vbeta and 13 Jbeta primers. This table comes from immunoSEQ multiplex PCR, and its TCRdb copy is limited to in-frame clones, with some not included. The profile shows around 170,000 clones, over 80% of them singletons. Study findings and constraints: In a later analysis, compared with equally common non-associated chains, HLA-associated beta chains were more expanded. The only immune exposure information that was available was CMV serostatus. Most of the CMV-associated TCR beta chains (in a later analysis) appeared to be HLA-restricted.

Donors were nominally healthy when sampled, though unrecorded immune exposures were likely. The chain combines TRBV18 with TRBJ2-5, with 7 bases identical to TRBD1. The J call may be wrong; the DNA end is better matched by TRBJ2-7. The material sequenced was PBMCs. The sequence came from a man aged 40-50 years in good health and CMV-seropositive. CDR3: CASSPPTGFHEQYF. The CDR3 DNA reads as TGTGCCAGCTCACCCCCGACAGGGTTCCACGAGCAGTACTTC.